The 20 T cell receptor beta chains given below trace back to one sample, sequenced in a study of blood T cells in healthy people across ages. Next came a second PCR, run for roughly 6 to 11 cycles, which used a sample-barcoded 5' primer along with a J-beta primer mix. TCRdb passed the 5' RACE reads through MiXCR, listing each CDR3 protein once. The sample holds 780,000 or so distinct CDR3 sequences, roughly 50% seen once. Sequences were obtained from blood. The source of these receptors is a man aged 35 to 55 in good health.

There are a few counts of this clonotype. The chain employs TRBV20-1 and TRBJ2-7, with 7 bases identical to TRBD2. The V segment lost 1 base and the J segment 7 bases; nucleotides outside the gene matches: 13. CDR3 size: 15 residues. Germline-derived CDR1 and CDR2 are DFQATT and SNEGSKA (reference sequence). The CDR3 reads CSARVASGNSNEQYF. The CDR3 DNA reads TGCAGTGCTAGAGTGGCTAGCGGTAATTCCAATGAGCAGTACTTC.

The CDR3 nucleotides read TGTGCCAGCAGCTCCGCCAAAAAGTATAATTCACCCCTCCACTTT. It codes for CASSSAKKYNSPLHF. The chain carries TRBV5-6 and TRBJ1-6; D gene ambiguous. Germline lookup yields CDR1 SGHDT and CDR2 YYEEEE. Trimming left V 3 bases short and J 4 bases short, with 11 bases between. This CDR3 has 15 amino acids.

This clonotype was observed at least ten times. This rearrangement joins TRBV7-2 to TRBJ2-2; no clear D gene. CDR1 and CDR2 from the germline V gene are SGHTA and FQGNSA. V was clipped by 5 bases and J by 0 bases, with 10 bases between them. The CDR3 runs to 15 residues. The DNA of the CDR3 is TGTGCCAGCAGCCGAACACGAACGAACACCGGGGAGCTGTTTTTT. It codes for CASSRTRTNTGELFF. Variable domain in full (rest from reference TRBV7-2 and TRBJ2-2): GAGVSQSPSNKVTEKGKDVELRCDPISGHTALYWYRQSLGQGLEFLIYFQGNSAPDKSGLPSDRFSAERTGGSVSTLTIQRTQQEDSAVYLCASSRTRTNTGELFFGEGSRLTVL.

The rearrangement uses TRBV28 and TRBJ2-3, with TRBD2 identical over 7 bases. J was trimmed by 8 bases and V by 5 bases; bases with no gene match: 13. Germline-derived CDR1 and CDR2 are MDHEN and SYDVKM. The CDR3 runs 15 residues. The chain's CDR3 is CASSPIGGSLRTQYF. The DNA for the CDR3 is TGTGCCAGCAGTCCCATCGGGGGGAGTCTGCGTACGCAGTATTTT.

For this clonotype: Relative to the germline gene, one junction end is altered; a read error may explain this. The chain employs TRBV5-1 and TRBJ2-7; tentatively, D is TRBD1 or TRBD2 (5 bases each). The tail of the sequence fits TRBJ2-5 better, so the J call may be wrong. The CDR3 covers 14 residues. Germline CDR1 is SGHRS and CDR2 is YFSETQ. The CDR3 sequence: CASSYQGVQETQYF. In DNA, the CDR3 is TGCGCCAGTAGCTACCAGGGAGTACAAGAGACCCAGTACTTC.

This clonotype has only a few counts. The DNA of the CDR3 is TGTGCCAGCAGCACCGTTGGGGGGCGCAGGGGCTACACCTTC. As protein: CASSTVGGRRGYTF. J is TRBJ1-2 and V is TRBV12-3 or TRBV12-4; a weak D match, TRBD1 (6 bases). V was shortened by 6 bases and J by 8 bases, with 19 bases between the two germline ends. CDR3 length: 14 amino acids.

In this sample, this clonotype turned up a few times. V gene TRBV5-1 combines with J gene TRBJ2-7; D might be TRBD1 (5 bases). The CDR3 length is 12 residues. CDR1 is SGHRS and CDR2 is YFSETQ in the germline V gene. V was pared by 4 bases and J by 3 bases, with 8 bases between. The CDR3 reads CASSVDSYEQYF. DNA for the CDR3: TGCGCCAGCAGCGTAGACAGCTACGAGCAGTACTTC. The variable domain in full, completed from reference TRBV5-1 and TRBJ2-7, reads KAGVTQTPRYLIKTRGQQVTLSCSPISGHRSVSWYQQTPGQGLQFLFEYFSETQRNKGNFPGRFSGRQFSNSRSEMNVSTLELGDSALYLCASSVDSYEQYFGPGTRLTVT.

The chain is built from TRBV10-2 and TRBJ2-3; 12 bases fit TRBD2. The germline V gene encodes CDR1 WSHSY and CDR2 SAAADI. V shed 6 bases and J 2 bases; nucleotides not matched to a gene: 6. The CDR3 loop spans 16 amino acids. The CDR3 nucleotides read TGCGCCAGCAGCCACCTAGCGGGAGGGCCCACAGATACGCAGTATTTT. It codes for CASSHLAGGPTDTQYF.

V gene TRBV6-5 combines with J gene TRBJ1-1, with 10 bases identical to TRBD1. Per the germline V gene, CDR1 is MNHEY and CDR2 is SVGAGI. J gave up 6 bases and V 2 bases, and 3 bases lay outside the gene matches. The CDR3 contains 14 residues. CDR3 coding DNA: TGTGCCAGCAGTTACACGGGACAGGGGTCTGAAGCTTTCTTT. It specifies CASSYTGQGSEAFF.

The J gene is TRBJ2-1, the V gene TRBV30; 11 bases agree with TRBD2. The CDR3 extends over 15 amino acids. After removal of 1 base from V and 8 bases from J, the junction contained 7 bases not matched to a gene. Germline CDR1 reads GTSNPN; CDR2 reads SVGIG (reference sequence). The CDR3 loop is CAWSGGSGGADEQFF. The CDR3 region has the DNA TGTGCCTGGAGTGGCGGTAGCGGGGGGGCGGATGAGCAGTTCTTC.

This clonotype has at least ten counts. The V and J genes are TRBV7-3 and TRBJ1-1; TRBD1 agrees at 7 bases. This CDR3 region has 13 residues. J was trimmed by 4 bases and V by 5 bases; bases with no gene match: 4. The V gene's germline CDR1 is SGHTA and CDR2 FQGTGA. As DNA, the CDR3 is TGTGCCAGCAGCGCGAACAGGGGCACTGAAGCTTTCTTT. Protein product: CASSANRGTEAFF.

This clonotype was counted ten times or more. The chain uses TRBV24-1 and TRBJ2-1; D ambiguous. Germline CDR1 KGHDR, CDR2 SFDVKD. This CDR3 has 16 residues. The ends were cut back, 4 bases at V and 0 bases at J, with 12 bases in the middle. The CDR3 reads CATSDPDLSSYNEQFF. CDR3 in DNA: TGTGCCACCAGTGACCCTGACCTCAGCTCCTACAATGAGCAGTTCTTC.

This chain joins TRBV6-5 and TRBJ1-2; TRBD1 agrees at 7 bases. Germline-derived CDR1 and CDR2 are MNHEY and SVGAGI. The CDR3 covers 15 residues. J was trimmed by 8 bases and V by 2 bases; bases with no gene match: 11. The CDR3 DNA reads as TGTGCCAGCAGTTACGAGAAGGGGGCTTTTCGGGGCTACACCTTC. Protein product: CASSYEKGAFRGYTF.

The rearrangement links TRBV12-5 to TRBJ1-6; a weak D match, TRBD1 (5 bases). CDR1 is LGHNT, CDR2 FRNRAP, per germline. The V end was cut by 7 bases, the J end by 7 bases, with 14 bases between. This CDR3 contains 14 residues. The CDR3 reads CASVRDAKNSPLHF. The CDR3 nucleotides are TGTGCTAGTGTTCGGGACGCGAAAAATTCACCCCTCCACTTT. The whole variable domain, filled in from reference TRBV12-5 and TRBJ1-6, reads DARVTQTPRHKVTEMGQEVTMRCQPILGHNTVFWYRQTMMQGLELLAYFRNRAPLDDSGMPKDRFSAEMPDATLATLKIQPSEPRDSAVYFCASVRDAKNSPLHFGNGTRLTVT.

The chain recombines TRBV20-1 with TRBJ2-1; D remains ambiguous. Trimming pared 5 bases from V and 2 bases from J, leaving 19 bases between. Germline-derived CDR1 and CDR2 are DFQATT and SNEGSKA (reference sequence). CDR3 length equals 16 residues. The CDR3 sequence: CSAEMMGPNTYNEQFF. CDR3 sequence (DNA): TGCAGTGCTGAAATGATGGGCCCTAACACCTACAATGAGCAGTTCTTC.

This clonotype was observed a few times. The V call is TRBV4-2, the J call TRBJ1-3; maybe TRBD1 (5 bases). Germline V CDR1 and CDR2: LGHNA, YNFKEQ. The V and J ends lost 4 bases and 2 bases respectively, with 12 bases between them. This CDR3 spans 15 amino acids. In DNA, the CDR3 is TGTGCCAGCAGCCTAACACCAGGGACTGGAAACACCATATATTTT. This codes for CASSLTPGTGNTIYF.

In its sample, this clonotype was seen a few times. The rearrangement joins TRBV6-5 to TRBJ2-4; 7 bases are a match to TRBD2. From germline, CDR1 is MNHEY and CDR2 SVGAGI. This CDR3 spans 18 amino acids. Trimming at V came to 0 bases and at J to 0 bases, leaving 8 bases not matched to a gene. CDR3 DNA: TGTGCCAGCAGTTACTCGGACGCGGGGGACCTAGCCAAAAACATTCAGTACTTC. Amino acids: CASSYSDAGDLAKNIQYF.

This clonotype was detected a few times. The chain uses TRBV20-1 and TRBJ2-7, with D possibly matching TRBD1 (7 bases). The CDR3 is 14 residues long. Between the trimmed V and J ends, which lost 5 bases and 2 bases, there was a span of 16 bases. CDR1 and CDR2 (germline): DFQATT, SNEGSKA (reference sequence). CDR3 coding DNA: TGCAGTGCTCAGGGGGGTCGGGGGACCTACGAGCAGTACTTC. Amino acid sequence: CSAQGGRGTYEQYF.

The chain joins TRBV2 to TRBJ2-3; tentatively, D is TRBD1 (6 bases). The length of the CDR3 is 15 residues. Germline CDR1 and CDR2: SNHLY and FYNNEI. The V end was cut by 6 bases, the J end by 0 bases, with 13 bases between. The CDR3 reads CASRLTGLSTDTQYF. Written as DNA, the CDR3 is TGTGCCAGCAGACTGACAGGCCTTAGCACAGATACGCAGTATTTT.

The chain combines TRBV10-3 with TRBJ1-2; 12 positions agree with TRBD1. Germline V gene lookup returns CDR1 ENHRY and CDR2 SYGVKD. V shed 3 bases, J shed 8 bases, and the junction held 7 bases outside the gene matches. The CDR3 extends over 15 amino acids. The CDR3 DNA reads as TGTGCCATCAGTGAACCGGGACAGGGGGCAGACGGCTACACCTTC. It translates to CAISEPGQGADGYTF.